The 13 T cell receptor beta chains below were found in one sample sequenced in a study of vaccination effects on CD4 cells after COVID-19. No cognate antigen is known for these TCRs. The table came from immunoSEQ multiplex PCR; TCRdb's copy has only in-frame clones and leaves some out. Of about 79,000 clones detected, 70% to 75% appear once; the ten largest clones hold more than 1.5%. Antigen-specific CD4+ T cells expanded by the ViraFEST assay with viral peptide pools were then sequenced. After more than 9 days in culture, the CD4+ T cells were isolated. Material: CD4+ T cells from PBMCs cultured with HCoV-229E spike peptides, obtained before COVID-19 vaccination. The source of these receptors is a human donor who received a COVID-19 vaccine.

CDR3 DNA: TGTGCCACTAGAGGGTTAACGGGGCGAGAAAAACTGTTTTTT. Residues: CATRGLTGREKLFF. The chain links TRBV15 to TRBJ1-4, with a tentative D call TRBD1 (5 bases). The germline gives CDR1 LNHNV, CDR2 YYDKDF (reference sequence). This CDR3 contains 14 residues. Trimming cost V 9 bases and J 8 bases, with 19 bases left between them.

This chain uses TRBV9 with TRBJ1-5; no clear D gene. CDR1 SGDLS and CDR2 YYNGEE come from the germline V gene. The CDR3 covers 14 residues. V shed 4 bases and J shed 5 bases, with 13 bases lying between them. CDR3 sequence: CASSPRADHQPQHF. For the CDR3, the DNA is TGTGCCAGCAGCCCCCGGGCAGACCATCAGCCCCAGCATTTT.

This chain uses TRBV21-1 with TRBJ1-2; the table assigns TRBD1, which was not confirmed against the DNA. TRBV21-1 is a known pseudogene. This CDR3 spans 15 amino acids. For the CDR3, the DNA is TGTGCCAGCAGCCGACGGATAGACAGGGGCTATGGCTACACCTTC. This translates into CASSRRIDRGYGYTF.

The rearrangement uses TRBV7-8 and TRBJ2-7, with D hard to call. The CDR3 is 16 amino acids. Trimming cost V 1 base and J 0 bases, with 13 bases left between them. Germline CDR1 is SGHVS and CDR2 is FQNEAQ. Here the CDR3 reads CASSLGLKSISYEQYV. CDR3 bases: TGTGCCAGCAGCTTAGGGCTCAAAAGTATCTCCTACGAGCAGTACGTC.

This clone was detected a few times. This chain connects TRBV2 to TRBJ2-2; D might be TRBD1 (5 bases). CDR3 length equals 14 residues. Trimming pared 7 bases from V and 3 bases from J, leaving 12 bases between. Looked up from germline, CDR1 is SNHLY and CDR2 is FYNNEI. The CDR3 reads CASIRDRDTGELFF. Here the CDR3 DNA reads TGTGCCAGCATCAGGGATAGGGACACCGGGGAGCTGTTTTTT.

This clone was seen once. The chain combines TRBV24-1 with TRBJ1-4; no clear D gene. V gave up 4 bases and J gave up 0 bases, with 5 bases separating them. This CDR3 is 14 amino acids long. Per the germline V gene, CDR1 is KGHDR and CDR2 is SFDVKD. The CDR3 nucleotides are TGTGCCACCAGTGACCCAGCAACTAATGAAAAACTGTTTTTT. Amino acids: CATSDPATNEKLFF.

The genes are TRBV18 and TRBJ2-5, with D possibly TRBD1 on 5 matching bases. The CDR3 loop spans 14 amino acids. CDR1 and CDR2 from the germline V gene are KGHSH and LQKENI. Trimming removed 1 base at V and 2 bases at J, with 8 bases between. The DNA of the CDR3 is TGTGCCAGCTCACCACGGCCAGGGCAAGAGACCCAGTACTTC. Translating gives CASSPRPGQETQYF.

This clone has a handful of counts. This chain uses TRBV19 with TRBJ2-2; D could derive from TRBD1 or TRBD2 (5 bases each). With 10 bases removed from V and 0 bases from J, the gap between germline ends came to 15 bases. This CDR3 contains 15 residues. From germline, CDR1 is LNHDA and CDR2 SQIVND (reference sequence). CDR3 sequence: CATRGEATNTGELFF. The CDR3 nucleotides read TGTGCCACCCGAGGGGAAGCGACGAACACCGGGGAGCTGTTTTTT. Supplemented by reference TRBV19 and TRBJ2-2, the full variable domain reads DGGITQSPKYLFRKEGQNVTLSCEQNLNHDAMYWYRQDPGQGLRLIYYSQIVNDFQKGDIAEGYSVSREKKESFPLTVTSAQKNPTAFYLCATRGEATNTGELFFGEGSRLTVL.

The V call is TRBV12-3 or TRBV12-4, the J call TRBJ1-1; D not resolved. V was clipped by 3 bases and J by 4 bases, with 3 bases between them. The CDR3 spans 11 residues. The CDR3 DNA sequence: TGTGCCAGCAGTTTTATCACTGAAGCTTTCTTT. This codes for CASSFITEAFF.

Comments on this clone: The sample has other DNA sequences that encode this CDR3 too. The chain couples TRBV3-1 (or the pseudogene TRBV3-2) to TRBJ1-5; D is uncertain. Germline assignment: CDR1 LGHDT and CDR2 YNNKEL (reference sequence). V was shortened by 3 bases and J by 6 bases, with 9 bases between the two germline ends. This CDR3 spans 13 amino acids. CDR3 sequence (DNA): TGTGCCAGCAGCCAGGGAAATGTTCAGCCCCAGCATTTT. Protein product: CASSQGNVQPQHF.

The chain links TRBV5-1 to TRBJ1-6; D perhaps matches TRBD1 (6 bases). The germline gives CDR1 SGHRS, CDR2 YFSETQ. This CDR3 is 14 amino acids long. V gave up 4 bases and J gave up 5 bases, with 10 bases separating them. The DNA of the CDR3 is TGCGCCAGCAGCGTCCGGGACAATAATTCACCCCTCCACTTT. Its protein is CASSVRDNNSPLHF.

CDR3 residues: CASSLGSQGSTGELFF. The CDR3 bases are TGTGCCAGCAGCTTAGGGAGTCAAGGGTCCACCGGGGAGCTGTTTTTT. V is TRBV7-2 and J is TRBJ2-2; D not resolved. Germline values: CDR1 SGHTA, CDR2 FQGNSA. V lost 1 base to trimming and J lost 4 bases, with 13 bases between them. The CDR3 totals 16 residues. Using reference TRBV7-2 and TRBJ2-2 for the parts outside the CDR3, the full variable domain is GAGVSQSPSNKVTEKGKDVELRCDPISGHTALYWYRQSLGQGLEFLIYFQGNSAPDKSGLPSDRFSAERTGGSVSTLTIQRTQQEDSAVYLCASSLGSQGSTGELFFGEGSRLTVL.

For the CDR3, the DNA is TGCGCCAGCAGTTCTACAACAGGGAAAGAGACCCAGTACTTC. It translates to CASSSTTGKETQYF. V usage is TRBV5-1 and J usage is TRBJ2-5; a possible D gene is TRBD1 (6 bases). V was clipped by 5 bases and J by 3 bases, with 14 bases between them. The CDR3 runs 14 residues. Germline CDR1 is SGHRS and CDR2 is YFSETQ.